The 19 T cell receptor beta chains below come from one sample, sequenced in a study of PD-1 blockade in classical Hodgkin lymphoma. Measured with immunoSEQ multiplex PCR; TCRdb has only the in-frame clones, and not every one. The data contain about 34,000 clones, approximately 82% of them singletons. All the patients suffered relapse after autologous stem cell transplantation, and brentuximab vedotin exposure differed. Sequencing was performed on peripheral blood mononuclear cells (PBMCs), taken before the second cycle of nivolumab. These receptors were collected from a human donor with classical Hodgkin lymphoma.

The sample holds a few counts of this clone. This rearrangement joins TRBV19 to TRBJ1-2; D uncertain. V lost 7 bases, J lost 2 bases, and 14 bases lay in between. This CDR3 comprises 14 residues. Germline assignment: CDR1 LNHDA and CDR2 SQIVND (reference sequence). This CDR3 reads CASNYLSVNYGYTF. The DNA of the CDR3 is TGTGCCAGTAACTACCTATCAGTGAACTATGGCTACACCTTC.

V is TRBV29-1 and J is TRBJ1-1; D ambiguous. V was cut by 0 bases and J by 6 bases, with 11 bases left in between. The CDR3 is made up of 13 amino acids. Germline V gives CDR1 SQVTM, CDR2 ANQGSEA. CDR3: CSVEEDPGAEAFF. DNA for the CDR3: TGCAGCGTTGAAGAAGACCCCGGCGCTGAAGCTTTCTTT.

The chain has TRBV19 and TRBJ2-7; TRBD1 aligns across 7 bases. The CDR3 is 17 amino acids. After removal of 5 bases from V and 5 bases from J, the junction contained 18 bases not matched to a gene. Germline V gene data show CDR1 as LNHDA and CDR2 as SQIVND (reference sequence). The CDR3 protein is CASSQYTPGTEADEQYF. The CDR3 region has the DNA TGTGCCAGTAGTCAATATACCCCCGGGACAGAGGCCGACGAGCAGTACTTC.

V and J are TRBV18 and TRBJ1-1, with D possibly TRBD1 on 5 matching bases. V lost 2 bases, J lost 4 bases, and 8 bases lay in between. The CDR3 has 13 amino acids. The germline V gene encodes CDR1 KGHSH and CDR2 LQKENI. In DNA form, the CDR3 reads TGTGCCAGCTCACCAGTCGGGGGCACTGAAGCTTTCTTT. Its translation: CASSPVGGTEAFF.

This clone was recorded once. V is TRBV30 and J is TRBJ2-2; D is unresolved. Trimming stripped 5 bases from V and 6 bases from J, with 10 bases between. Looked up from germline, CDR1 is GTSNPN and CDR2 is SVGIG (reference sequence). CDR3 size: 12 residues. The CDR3 DNA sequence: TGTGCCTGGTCGGACCTGCCCGGGGAGCTGTTTTTT. This sequence encodes CAWSDLPGELFF.

The sample holds a few counts of this clone. This chain connects TRBV6-1 to TRBJ2-3, with TRBD2 matching over 11 bases. The CDR3 runs 14 residues. Trimming cost V 5 bases and J 6 bases; bases outside gene matches: 4. CDR1 is MNHNS and CDR2 is SASEGT in the germline V gene. The CDR3 sequence: CASSIAGGFDTQYF. The CDR3 nucleotides read TGTGCCAGCAGTATAGCGGGGGGGTTTGATACGCAGTATTTT.

This chain connects TRBV5-1 to TRBJ2-7; TRBD1 is a possible D gene (8 bases). V was clipped by 3 bases and J by 2 bases, with 12 bases between them. CDR1 and CDR2 (germline): SGHRS, YFSETQ. The CDR3 has 14 amino acids. This CDR3 is CASSSTGGAYEQYF. In DNA form, the CDR3 reads TGCGCCAGCAGCTCTACAGGGGGGGCCTACGAGCAGTACTTC.

This clone was seen more than once but under ten times. The CDR3 region is CASSFPQGETQYF. CDR3 sequence (DNA): TGTGCCAGCAGCTTTCCCCAGGGTGAGACCCAGTACTTC. The chain is built from TRBV5-6 and TRBJ2-5, with a weak D call TRBD1 (5 bases). With 2 bases removed from V and 5 bases from J, the gap between germline ends came to 10 bases. This CDR3 contains 13 residues. In germline, CDR1 is SGHDT, CDR2 YYEEEE.

The rearrangement links TRBV10-1 to TRBJ2-1; possibly TRBD1 or TRBD2 for D (6 bases each). Germline V gene sequence: CDR1 WNHNN, CDR2 SYGVQD (reference sequence). Trimming cost V 3 bases and J 3 bases, with 18 bases left between them. The CDR3 spans 17 residues. This chain's CDR3 is CASSESEGGNLYNEQFF. The CDR3 DNA is TGCGCCAGCAGTGAATCGGAGGGGGGAAACCTCTACAATGAGCAGTTCTTC.

This clone was seen more than once but under ten times. The gene calls are TRBV5-1 and TRBJ1-1; D is undetermined. The CDR3 is made up of 13 amino acids. V lost 3 bases to trimming and J lost 5 bases, with 11 bases between them. Germline V lookup: CDR1 SGHRS, CDR2 YFSETQ. The CDR3 here is CASSYDVGTEAFF. Here the CDR3 DNA reads TGCGCCAGCAGCTACGACGTGGGTACTGAAGCTTTCTTT.

The J gene is TRBJ1-4, the V gene TRBV6-1; tentatively, D is TRBD1 (6 bases). Germline loops: CDR1 MNHNS, CDR2 SASEGT. Trimming took 6 bases from V and 8 from J, leaving 16 bases between them. The CDR3 extends over 14 amino acids. Here the CDR3 reads CASSPGRGYEKLFF. As DNA, the CDR3 is TGTGCCAGCAGCCCTGGCAGGGGTTACGAAAAACTGTTTTTT.

Sample share makes this clone large (0.1 to 1%). For the CDR3, the DNA is TGTGCCAGCAGCGTAGTCCCGTACACCGGGGAGCTGTTTTTT. Translating it yields CASSVVPYTGELFF. This chain links TRBV9 with TRBJ2-2; D is ambiguous. Germline lookup yields CDR1 SGDLS and CDR2 YYNGEE. V shed 0 bases and J shed 3 bases, with 6 bases lying between them. The CDR3 spans 14 residues.

The rearrangement joins TRBV5-8 to TRBJ1-4; D uncertain. Germline CDR1 is SGHTS and CDR2 is YDEGEE. This CDR3 has 15 residues. V lost 3 bases and J 0 bases, leaving 9 bases between the germline ends. The CDR3 here is CASSYSLPTNEKLFF. The CDR3, as DNA: TGTGCCAGCAGCTATTCGCTCCCAACTAATGAAAAACTGTTTTTT.

The V call is TRBV7-2, the J call TRBJ2-3, with 10 bases lining up with TRBD1. This CDR3 is built from 17 residues. Germline loops: CDR1 SGHTA, CDR2 FQGNSA. The trim removed 5 bases at V and 4 bases at J, leaving 12 bases unmatched. In DNA form, the CDR3 reads TGTGCCAGCAGCCCAGAAGCCGGGACAGGGGATCCAGATACGCAGTATTTT. Translating it yields CASSPEAGTGDPDTQYF.

V is TRBV20-1 and J is TRBJ2-7; the D is unclear. CDR1 DFQATT and CDR2 SNEGSKA come from the germline V gene (reference sequence). V was shortened by 1 base and J by 3 bases, with 4 bases between the two germline ends. CDR3 length: 11 amino acids. The CDR3 region is CSARVGYEQYF. CDR3 sequence (DNA): TGCAGTGCTAGAGTTGGCTACGAGCAGTACTTC.

V usage is TRBV4-2 and J usage is TRBJ2-7, with 8 bases that match TRBD1. This CDR3 contains 16 residues. The germline gives CDR1 LGHNA, CDR2 YNFKEQ. Unmatched junction bases numbered 11, after V lost 0 bases and J lost 7 bases. Written as DNA, the CDR3 is TGTGCCAGCAGCCAAGATCAAGGACAGGGCGTGGGGGAGCAGTACTTC. This codes for CASSQDQGQGVGEQYF.

This clone appeared once. The chain employs TRBV19 and TRBJ2-4; TRBD1 matches at 7 bases. V gave up 4 bases and J gave up 7 bases; unmatched junction bases: 10. The CDR3 is 15 amino acids. The germline gives CDR1 LNHDA, CDR2 SQIVND (reference sequence). The CDR3 loop is CASSTPALGGNIQYF. DNA for the CDR3: TGTGCCAGTAGTACTCCCGCTTTAGGGGGCAACATTCAGTACTTC. Complete variable domain (other parts from reference TRBV19 and TRBJ2-4): DGGITQSPKYLFRKEGQNVTLSCEQNLNHDAMYWYRQDPGQGLRLIYYSQIVNDFQKGDIAEGYSVSREKKESFPLTVTSAQKNPTAFYLCASSTPALGGNIQYFGAGTRLSVL.

The chain has TRBV5-1 and TRBJ2-5; 7 bases agree with TRBD1. The V gene end was trimmed by 0 bases and the J gene end by 5 bases; junction bases not matched to a gene: 10. The CDR3 is 16 residues long. Germline loops: CDR1 SGHRS, CDR2 YFSETQ. The CDR3 DNA sequence: TGCGCCAGCAGCTTGGCCCTCGAGGGGGCAGGGGAGACCCAGTACTTC. This sequence encodes CASSLALEGAGETQYF.

The genes are TRBV7-2 and TRBJ2-5; 8 nucleotides line up with TRBD2. V dropped 5 bases and J dropped 3; count of bases not matched to a gene: 5. CDR3 length: 14 amino acids. CDR1 and CDR2 from the germline V gene are SGHTA and FQGNSA. The CDR3 nucleotides are TGTGCCAGCAGCGCCGAACTAGCGGAAGAGACCCAGTACTTC. Protein: CASSAELAEETQYF.